This is a list of T cell receptor beta chains from one sample in a study of spatial heterogeneity in lung cancer. TCRdb re-called the 5' RACE reads with MiXCR, one entry per CDR3 protein. Of several hundred distinct CDR3 sequences in the sample, roughly two fifths were seen once. Material: lung tumor tissue, obtained at surgery. The receptors here all came from a male donor with early-stage non-small cell lung cancer. CDR3s include the opening cysteine and the closing phenylalanine or tryptophan. The D gene is left open where the match is weak. For some rows the clone size is stated as once, few or many, or as a class when expanded; others skip it.

>-|TRBV28|TRBJ2-7|-
CASSFPERTSGERYF
TGTGCCAGCAGTTTCCCCGAGCGGACCTCCGGCGAGCGGTACTTC
>large|TRBV6-5|TRBJ1-3|TRBD1
CASRTGTGVGNTIYF
TGTGCCAGCAGAACCGGGACAGGGGTTGGAAACACCATATATTTT
>-|TRBV5-4|TRBJ1-2|TRBD1
CASSLDRGIFYGYTF
TGTGCCAGCAGCCTGGACAGGGGGATTTTCTATGGCTACACCTTC
>-|TRBV9|TRBJ1-1|-
CASTQGLGTEAFF
TGTGCCAGCACGCAGGGGCTCGGCACTGAAGCTTTCTTT
>few|TRBV29-1|TRBJ1-5|-
CSVQDSNQPQHF
TGCAGCGTTCAGGATAGCAATCAGCCCCAGCATTTT
>-|TRBV29-1|TRBJ2-2|TRBD1
CSVEEPGQGSGELFF
TGCAGCGTTGAAGAACCGGGACAGGGGTCCGGGGAGCTGTTTTTT
>medium-sized|TRBV9|TRBJ2-7|TRBD1
CASSVGRRQGAEQYF
TGTGCCAGCAGCGTAGGCCGAAGACAGGGGGCCGAGCAGTACTTC
>large|TRBV19|TRBJ1-1|-
CASSIRAGTEAFF
TGTGCCAGTAGTATCAGGGCTGGCACTGAAGCTTTCTTT
>-|TRBV20-1|TRBJ2-7|TRBD1
CSARDLGQGYYEQYF
TGCAGTGCTAGAGATCTGGGACAGGGGTACTACGAGCAGTACTTC
>large|TRBV12-3/TRBV12-4|TRBJ1-6|TRBD1
CASSSGQEHSPLHF
TGTGCCAGCAGTTCCGGACAGGAACATTCACCCCTCCACTTT
>-|TRBV7-2|TRBJ2-3|TRBD2
CASSFGGGQYF
TGTGCCAGCAGCTTCGGCGGGGGGCAGTATTTT
>-|TRBV4-1|TRBJ2-3|TRBD2
CASSQDPGLAGDHTQYF
TGCGCCAGCAGCCAAGACCCCGGACTAGCGGGGGATCATACGCAGTATTTT
>-|TRBV12-5|TRBJ2-2|TRBD1
CASGLVEGANTGELFF
TGTGCTAGTGGTTTGGTAGAGGGGGCCAACACCGGGGAGCTGTTTTTT
>-|TRBV7-2|TRBJ2-1|TRBD1
CASSLGPGQGRNEQFF
TGTGCCAGCAGCTTAGGACCGGGACAGGGCCGTAATGAGCAGTTCTTC
>large|TRBV11-2|TRBJ2-5|-
CASGSETQYF
TGTGCCAGCGGCTCGGAGACCCAGTACTTC
>-|TRBV7-2|TRBJ2-4|-
CASSQIGGAKNIQYF
TGTGCCAGCAGCCAAATAGGAGGAGCCAAAAACATTCAGTACTTC
>few|TRBV2|TRBJ2-1|TRBD2
CASRGGFSYNEQFF
TGTGCCAGCAGGGGGGGGTTCTCCTACAATGAGCAGTTCTTC
>hyperexpanded|TRBV29-1|TRBJ2-1|-
CSVEEDEQFF
TGCAGCGTTGAAGAGGATGAGCAGTTCTTC
>large|TRBV27|TRBJ2-1|-
CASSSGSGTYNEQFF
TGTGCCAGCAGTTCGGGTTCCGGGACCTACAATGAGCAGTTCTTC
>hyperexpanded|TRBV7-3|TRBJ2-3|TRBD2
CASSPGTSTGRQYF
TGTGCCAGCAGCCCTGGGACTAGCACGGGGAGGCAGTATTTT
>large|TRBV3-2|TRBJ2-3|-
CASSPPGTDTQYF
TGTGCCAGCAGCCCCCCGGGGACAGATACGCAGTATTTT
>large|TRBV7-9|TRBJ1-6|-
CASSPVGDNSPLHF
TGTGCCAGCAGCCCCGTCGGGGATAATTCACCCCTCCACTTT
>-|TRBV6-5|TRBJ2-1|-
CASRRGEAYPFGNEQFF
TGTGCCAGCAGGCGAGGGGAAGCCTACCCATTTGGCAATGAGCAGTTCTTC
>-|TRBV27|TRBJ2-1|-
CASSLTTPGSVGYNEQFF
TGTGCCAGCAGCTTAACAACTCCTGGGTCGGTGGGATACAATGAGCAGTTCTTC
>large|TRBV7-2|TRBJ2-3|TRBD2
CASSLYSGSTDTQYF
TGTGCCAGCAGCTTGTATAGCGGGAGCACAGATACGCAGTATTTT
>few|TRBV4-1|TRBJ2-4|-
CASSQDLSGTKNIQYF
TGCGCCAGCAGCCAAGATCTGTCGGGGACCAAAAACATTCAGTACTTC
>few|TRBV6-5|TRBJ1-1|-
CASSPAMHTEAFF
TGTGCCAGCAGCCCAGCTATGCACACTGAAGCTTTCTTT
>-|TRBV6-5|TRBJ2-6|-
CASSYQGLSGANVLTF
TGTGCCAGCAGTTACCAGGGTCTGTCTGGGGCCAACGTCCTGACTTTC
>-|TRBV19|TRBJ2-2|-
CASNFRHGELFF
TGTGCCAGTAATTTCCGGCACGGGGAGCTGTTTTTT
>-|TRBV18|TRBJ2-3|TRBD1
CASSPRQGASDTQYF
TGTGCCAGCTCACCGCGACAGGGGGCGTCAGATACGCAGTATTTT
>medium-sized|TRBV2|TRBJ1-5|-
CASSEKQVQPQHF
TGTGCCAGCAGTGAAAAACAGGTGCAGCCCCAGCATTTT
>-|TRBV6-2/TRBV6-3|TRBJ2-3|TRBD2
CASRLAGATDTQYF
TGTGCCAGCAGGCTAGCGGGGGCCACAGATACGCAGTATTTT
>-|TRBV5-1|TRBJ1-1|TRBD1
CASGGQGSLNTEAFF
TGCGCCAGTGGGGGACAGGGCAGCTTGAACACTGAAGCTTTCTTT
>-|TRBV7-9|TRBJ1-5|TRBD1
CASSPDRAFDQPQHF
TGTGCCAGCAGCCCTGACAGGGCCTTCGATCAGCCCCAGCATTTT
>-|TRBV2|TRBJ1-2|-
CASQPQDDYGYTF
TGTGCCAGCCAGCCCCAGGACGATTATGGCTACACCTTC
>-|TRBV12-3/TRBV12-4|TRBJ2-1|-
CASSSGGIVNEQFF
TGTGCCAGCAGTTCCGGGGGTATTGTCAATGAGCAGTTCTTC
>-|TRBV5-4|TRBJ1-5|TRBD1
CASSLGGQGGQPQHF
TGTGCCAGCAGCTTGGGAGGACAGGGTGGACAGCCCCAGCATTTT
>large|TRBV20-1|TRBJ2-7|TRBD2
CSARPLDPLTSGSSYEQYF
TGCAGTGCTAGGCCCCTAGATCCCCTCACTAGCGGAAGCTCCTACGAGCAGTACTTC
>-|TRBV5-4|TRBJ1-4|-
CASSEGVVNEKLFF
TGTGCCAGCAGCGAGGGGGTCGTTAATGAAAAACTGTTTTTT
>-|TRBV30|TRBJ2-1|-
CAWSIGDFYNEQFF
TGTGCCTGGAGTATAGGCGACTTCTACAATGAGCAGTTCTTC
>-|TRBV11-2|TRBJ1-2|-
CASSLGSQRRGYTF
TGTGCCAGCAGCTTGGGAAGCCAAAGGCGCGGCTACACCTTC
>-|TRBV7-6|TRBJ1-4|TRBD1
CASSSIGTGRATNEKLFF
TGTGCCAGCAGCTCAATTGGGACAGGACGTGCAACTAATGAAAAACTGTTTTTT
>-|TRBV5-1|TRBJ2-1|-
CASSLGNSYNEQFF
TGCGCCAGCAGCTTGGGGAATTCCTACAATGAGCAGTTCTTC
>few|TRBV29-1|TRBJ1-5|-
CSVVPGHGAGQPQHF
TGCAGCGTTGTACCGGGACACGGAGCGGGGCAGCCCCAGCATTTT
>few|TRBV5-1|TRBJ1-1|-
CASSSRGRTNTEAFF
TGCGCCAGCAGCTCCCGGGGACGGACAAACACTGAAGCTTTCTTT
>hyperexpanded|TRBV20-1|TRBJ2-5|-
CSARKDGGETQYF
TGCAGTGCTAGAAAAGATGGGGGAGAGACCCAGTACTTC